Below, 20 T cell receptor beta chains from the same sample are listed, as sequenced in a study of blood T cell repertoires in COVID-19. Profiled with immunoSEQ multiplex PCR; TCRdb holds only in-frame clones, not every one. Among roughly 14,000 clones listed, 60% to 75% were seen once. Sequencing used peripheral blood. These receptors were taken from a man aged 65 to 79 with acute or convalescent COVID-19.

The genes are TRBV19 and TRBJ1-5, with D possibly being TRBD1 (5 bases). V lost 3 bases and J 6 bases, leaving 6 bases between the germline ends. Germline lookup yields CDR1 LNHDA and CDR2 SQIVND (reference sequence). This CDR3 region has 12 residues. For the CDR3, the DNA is TGTGCCAGTAGTATCGGGGGTCAGCCCCAGCATTTT. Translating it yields CASSIGGQPQHF.

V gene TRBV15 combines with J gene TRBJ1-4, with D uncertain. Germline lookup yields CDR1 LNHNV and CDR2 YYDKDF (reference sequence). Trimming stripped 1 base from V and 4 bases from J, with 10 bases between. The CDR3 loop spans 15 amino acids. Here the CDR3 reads CATSRAKGSNEKLFF. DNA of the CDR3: TGTGCCACCAGCAGAGCCAAAGGGAGTAATGAAAAACTGTTTTTT.

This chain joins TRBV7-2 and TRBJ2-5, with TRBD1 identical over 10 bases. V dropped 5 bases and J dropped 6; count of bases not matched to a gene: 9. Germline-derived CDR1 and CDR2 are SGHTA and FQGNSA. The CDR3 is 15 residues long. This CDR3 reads CASSPSPGQGKTQYF. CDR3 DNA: TGTGCCAGCAGCCCTAGCCCGGGACAGGGGAAGACCCAGTACTTC.

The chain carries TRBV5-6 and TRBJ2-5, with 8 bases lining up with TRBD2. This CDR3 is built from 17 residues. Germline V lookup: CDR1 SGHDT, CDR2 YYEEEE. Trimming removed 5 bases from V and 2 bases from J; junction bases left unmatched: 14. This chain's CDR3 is CASRTAGRGALQETQYF. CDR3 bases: TGTGCCAGCAGAACCGCCGGGCGGGGGGCCCTGCAAGAGACCCAGTACTTC.

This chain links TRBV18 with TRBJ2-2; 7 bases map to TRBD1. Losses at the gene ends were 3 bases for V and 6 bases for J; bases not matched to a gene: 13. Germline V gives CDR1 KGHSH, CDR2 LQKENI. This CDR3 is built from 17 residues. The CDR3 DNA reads TGTGCCAGCTCACCGGCAACCCTCGGACAGGTATCCGGGGAGCTGTTTTTT. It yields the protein CASSPATLGQVSGELFF.

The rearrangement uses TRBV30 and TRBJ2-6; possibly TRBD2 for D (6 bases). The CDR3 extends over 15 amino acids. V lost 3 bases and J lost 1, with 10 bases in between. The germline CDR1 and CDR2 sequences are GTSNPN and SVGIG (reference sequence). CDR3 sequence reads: CAWRFGGSGANVLTF. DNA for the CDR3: TGTGCCTGGAGGTTCGGGGGATCTGGGGCCAACGTCCTGACTTTC.

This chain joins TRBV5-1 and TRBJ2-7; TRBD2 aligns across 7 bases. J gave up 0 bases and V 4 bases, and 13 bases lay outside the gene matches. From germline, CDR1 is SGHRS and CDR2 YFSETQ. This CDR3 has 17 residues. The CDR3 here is CASSLVGAGISSYEQYF. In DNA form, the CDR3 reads TGCGCCAGCAGCCTCGTGGGAGCGGGGATAAGCTCCTACGAGCAGTACTTC.

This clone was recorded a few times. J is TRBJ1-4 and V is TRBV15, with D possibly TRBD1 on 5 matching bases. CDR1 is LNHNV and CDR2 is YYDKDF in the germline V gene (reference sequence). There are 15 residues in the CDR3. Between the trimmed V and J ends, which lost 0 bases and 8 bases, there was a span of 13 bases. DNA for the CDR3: TGTGCCACCAGCAGAGATGTCCAGGGTCGGGAAAAACTGTTTTTT. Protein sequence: CATSRDVQGREKLFF.

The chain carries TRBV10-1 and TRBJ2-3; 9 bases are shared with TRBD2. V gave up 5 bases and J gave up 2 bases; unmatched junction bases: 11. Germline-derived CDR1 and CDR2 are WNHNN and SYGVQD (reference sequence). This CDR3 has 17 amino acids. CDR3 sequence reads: CASSSYSGSPTTDTQYF. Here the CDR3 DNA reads TGCGCCAGCAGTTCCTATAGCGGGAGCCCTACCACAGATACGCAGTATTTT.

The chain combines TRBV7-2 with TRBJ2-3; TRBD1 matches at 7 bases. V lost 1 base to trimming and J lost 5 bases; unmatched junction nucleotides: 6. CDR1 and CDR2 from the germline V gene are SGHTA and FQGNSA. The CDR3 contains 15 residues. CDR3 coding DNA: TGTGCCAGCAGCTTAGAGGGGGCCACGGGAGATACGCAGTATTTT. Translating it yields CASSLEGATGDTQYF. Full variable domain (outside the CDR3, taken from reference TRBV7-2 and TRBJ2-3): GAGVSQSPSNKVTEKGKDVELRCDPISGHTALYWYRQSLGQGLEFLIYFQGNSAPDKSGLPSDRFSAERTGGSVSTLTIQRTQQEDSAVYLCASSLEGATGDTQYFGPGTRLTVL.

CDR3 sequence (DNA): TGTGCCAGCAGCTTGATGTCGCGGTGGAACACCGGGGAGCTGTTTTTT. Encoded protein: CASSLMSRWNTGELFF. The chain combines TRBV5-4 with TRBJ2-2; D not resolved. Germline V gene data show CDR1 as SGHNT and CDR2 as YYREEE (reference sequence). This CDR3 has 16 residues. The V gene lost 1 base and the J gene lost 1 base, with 11 bases spanning the gap.

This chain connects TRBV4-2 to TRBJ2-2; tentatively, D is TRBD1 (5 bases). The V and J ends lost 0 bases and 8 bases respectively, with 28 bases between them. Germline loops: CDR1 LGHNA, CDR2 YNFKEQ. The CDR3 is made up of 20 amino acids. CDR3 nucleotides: TGTGCCAGCAGCCAAGATAGGACAAATCGGTTCAGTTTAAAATTTGGGGAGCTGTTTTTT. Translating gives CASSQDRTNRFSLKFGELFF.

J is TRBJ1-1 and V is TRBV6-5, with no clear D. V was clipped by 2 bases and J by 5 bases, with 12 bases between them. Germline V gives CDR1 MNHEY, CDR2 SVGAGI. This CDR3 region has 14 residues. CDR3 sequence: CASSYNARGTEAFF. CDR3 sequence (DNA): TGTGCCAGCAGTTACAATGCCCGGGGAACTGAAGCTTTCTTT.

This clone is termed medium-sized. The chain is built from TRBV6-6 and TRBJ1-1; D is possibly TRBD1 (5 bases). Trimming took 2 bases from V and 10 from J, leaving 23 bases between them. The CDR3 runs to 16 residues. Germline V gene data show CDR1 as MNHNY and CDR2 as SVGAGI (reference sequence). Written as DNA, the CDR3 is TGTGCCAGCAGTTACATTTGGGGGGGTCCCTTTCACGTAGCTTTCTTT. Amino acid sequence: CASSYIWGGPFHVAFF.

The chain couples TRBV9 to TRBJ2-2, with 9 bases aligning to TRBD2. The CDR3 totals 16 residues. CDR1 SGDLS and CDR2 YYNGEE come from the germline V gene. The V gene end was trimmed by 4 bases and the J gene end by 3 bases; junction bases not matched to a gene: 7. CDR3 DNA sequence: TGTGCCAGCAGCTCAGACCTAGCGGGATACACCGGGGAGCTGTTTTTT. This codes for CASSSDLAGYTGELFF. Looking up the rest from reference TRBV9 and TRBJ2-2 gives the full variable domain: DSGVTQTPKHLITATGQRVTLRCSPRSGDLSVYWYQQSLDQGLQFLIQYYNGEERAKGNILERFSAQQFPDLHSELNLSSLELGDSALYFCASSSDLAGYTGELFFGEGSRLTVL.

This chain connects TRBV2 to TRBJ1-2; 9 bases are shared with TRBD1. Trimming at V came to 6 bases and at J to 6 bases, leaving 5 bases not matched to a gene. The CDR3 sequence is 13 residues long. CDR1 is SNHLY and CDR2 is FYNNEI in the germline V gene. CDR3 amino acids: CASRRDREDGYTF. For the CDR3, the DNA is TGTGCCAGCAGGAGGGACAGGGAGGATGGCTACACCTTC.

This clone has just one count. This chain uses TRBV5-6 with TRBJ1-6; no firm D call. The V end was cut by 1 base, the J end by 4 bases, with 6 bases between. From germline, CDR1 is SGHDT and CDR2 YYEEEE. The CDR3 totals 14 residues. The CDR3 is CASSLSYYNSPLHF. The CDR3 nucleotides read TGTGCCAGCAGCTTGTCGTATTATAATTCACCCCTCCACTTT.

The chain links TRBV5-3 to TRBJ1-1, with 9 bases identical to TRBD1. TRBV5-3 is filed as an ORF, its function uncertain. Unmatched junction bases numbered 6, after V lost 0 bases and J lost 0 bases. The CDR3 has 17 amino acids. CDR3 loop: CARSLGDREGMNTEAFF. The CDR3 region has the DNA TGTGCCAGAAGCTTGGGGGACAGGGAAGGCATGAACACTGAAGCTTTCTTT.

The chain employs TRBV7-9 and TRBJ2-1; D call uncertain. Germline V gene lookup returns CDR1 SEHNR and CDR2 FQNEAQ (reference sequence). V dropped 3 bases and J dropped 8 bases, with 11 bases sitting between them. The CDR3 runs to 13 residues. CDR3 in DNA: TGTGCCAGCAGCTTGGTGCTTCGGTATGAGCAGTTCTTC. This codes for CASSLVLRYEQFF.

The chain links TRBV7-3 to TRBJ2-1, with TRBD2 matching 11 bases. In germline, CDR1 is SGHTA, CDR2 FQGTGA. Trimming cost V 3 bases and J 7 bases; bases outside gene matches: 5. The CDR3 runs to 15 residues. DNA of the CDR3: TGTGCCAGCAGCTTGACTAGCGGGAAGGTAAATGAGCAGTTCTTC. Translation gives CASSLTSGKVNEQFF.